Below are 10 T cell receptor beta chains sequenced from a single sample in a study of blood T cell repertoires in COVID-19. Libraries were prepared by immunoSEQ multiplex PCR; TCRdb keeps only in-frame clonotypes and omits some of them. This sample has a few hundred thousand clones; roughly nine tenths occur once, and the top ten carry approximately 8%. The sequencing sample was made of PBMCs or T cells enriched from blood (not recorded which). The receptors here all came from a woman aged 55 to 70 who had recovered from COVID-19.

The chain recombines TRBV10-3 with TRBJ1-6, with D maybe TRBD1 (6 bases). The germline CDR1 and CDR2 sequences are ENHRY and SYGVKD. Trimming removed 6 bases from V and 8 bases from J, with 17 bases in between. CDR3 size: 15 residues. This CDR3 is CAISPLGTSYSPLHF. As DNA, the CDR3 is TGTGCCATCAGCCCTCTAGGGACAAGCTATTCACCCCTCCACTTT.

V is TRBV27 and J is TRBJ1-1, with D perhaps matching TRBD1 (5 bases). Deletions cut 11 bases from V and 3 bases from J, with 10 bases between. The CDR3 loop spans 11 amino acids. Germline V gene lookup returns CDR1 MNHEY and CDR2 SMNVEV (reference sequence). The CDR3: CASGQYTEAFF. In DNA form, the CDR3 reads TGTGCCTCAGGGCAATACACTGAAGCTTTCTTT.

This chain connects TRBV29-1 to TRBJ2-3; TRBD1 agrees at 7 bases. Germline V gene lookup returns CDR1 SQVTM and CDR2 ANQGSEA. This CDR3 has 16 amino acids. The trim removed 0 bases at V and 1 base at J, leaving 7 bases unmatched. CDR3 sequence reads: CSVEDRGQRGTDTQYF. The DNA for the CDR3 is TGCAGCGTTGAAGATAGGGGGCAAAGGGGCACAGATACGCAGTATTTT.

The V call is TRBV4-2, the J call TRBJ2-7; D remains unclear. This CDR3 has 12 residues. V lost 0 bases and J 7 bases, leaving 7 bases between the germline ends. Germline V gives CDR1 LGHNA, CDR2 YNFKEQ. The CDR3 protein is CASSQDFVEQYF. Written as DNA, the CDR3 is TGTGCCAGCAGCCAAGATTTCGTAGAGCAGTACTTC.

The chain recombines TRBV30 with TRBJ1-1; 11 nucleotides agree with TRBD1. Per germline, CDR1 GTSNPN and CDR2 SVGIG (reference sequence). Losses at the gene ends were 4 bases for V and 5 bases for J; bases not matched to a gene: 6. CDR3 length: 14 amino acids. The CDR3 protein is CAWNQDRGLTEAFF. CDR3 DNA: TGTGCCTGGAATCAGGACAGGGGGCTTACTGAAGCTTTCTTT.

The genes are TRBV18 and TRBJ2-6; D not certain. The V gene lost 5 bases and the J gene lost 1 base, with 3 bases spanning the gap. Germline CDR1 is KGHSH and CDR2 is LQKENI. This CDR3 has 13 residues. CDR3 residues: CASSTSGANVLTF. CDR3 in DNA: TGTGCCAGCTCAACTTCTGGGGCCAACGTCCTGACTTTC.

The V and J genes are TRBV5-1 and TRBJ2-2; D is ambiguous. The CDR3 loop spans 16 amino acids. The V end was cut by 1 base, the J end by 3 bases, with 13 bases between. In germline, CDR1 is SGHRS, CDR2 YFSETQ. As DNA, the CDR3 is TGCGCCAGCAGCTTGAGTGCTATTCGAGACACCGGGGAGCTGTTTTTT. This codes for CASSLSAIRDTGELFF.

This chain uses TRBV27 with TRBJ1-2; 7 bases agree with TRBD1. Per the germline V gene, CDR1 is MNHEY and CDR2 is SMNVEV (reference sequence). V was clipped by 7 bases and J by 6 bases; unmatched bases: 14. This CDR3 contains 15 residues. This CDR3 reads CASTPFRDSINGYTF. The CDR3 coding sequence is TGTGCCAGCACCCCATTTCGGGACAGTATCAATGGCTACACCTTC.

This rearrangement joins TRBV5-1 to TRBJ2-1; 9 positions match TRBD2. CDR1 SGHRS and CDR2 YFSETQ come from the germline V gene. The CDR3 consists of 17 residues. The V segment lost 1 base and the J segment 4 bases; nucleotides outside the gene matches: 9. The CDR3 nucleotides read TGCGCCAGCAGCTTGATAATAGCGGGGGATCCTTACAATGAGCAGTTCTTC. Translation gives CASSLIIAGDPYNEQFF. Together with reference TRBV5-1 and TRBJ2-1, the CDR3 gives the full variable domain: KAGVTQTPRYLIKTRGQQVTLSCSPISGHRSVSWYQQTPGQGLQFLFEYFSETQRNKGNFPGRFSGRQFSNSRSEMNVSTLELGDSALYLCASSLIIAGDPYNEQFFGPGTRLTVL.

This chain links TRBV5-6 with TRBJ2-5; 12 bases align to TRBD2. The V gene's germline CDR1 is SGHDT and CDR2 YYEEEE. This CDR3 comprises 16 residues. The trim removed 0 bases at V and 5 bases at J, leaving 5 bases unmatched. The CDR3 region has the DNA TGTGCCAGCAGCTTGGGCACTAGCGGGGGGTGGGAGACCCAGTACTTC. It specifies CASSLGTSGGWETQYF.